This T cell receptor (beta chain) appears in the sequencing data of a study of blood T cell repertoires in COVID-19. Trimming removed 5 bases at V and 2 bases at J, with 9 bases between. Germline V CDR1 and CDR2: MGHRA, YSYEKL. The CDR3 loop spans 13 amino acids. Data came from immunoSEQ multiplex PCR; TCRdb stores just in-frame clones and leaves some out. The table has approximately 170,000 clones, less than 85% seen once. The chain is built from TRBV4-1 and TRBJ2-5; no clear D. The source of this sequence is a woman of 80 years or more with acute or convalescent COVID-19. Sequenced material: peripheral blood. In nucleotides, the CDR3 is TGCGCCAGCAGCGGGCAGGAACAAGAGACCCAGTACTTC. Translated, it gives CASSGQEQETQYF.